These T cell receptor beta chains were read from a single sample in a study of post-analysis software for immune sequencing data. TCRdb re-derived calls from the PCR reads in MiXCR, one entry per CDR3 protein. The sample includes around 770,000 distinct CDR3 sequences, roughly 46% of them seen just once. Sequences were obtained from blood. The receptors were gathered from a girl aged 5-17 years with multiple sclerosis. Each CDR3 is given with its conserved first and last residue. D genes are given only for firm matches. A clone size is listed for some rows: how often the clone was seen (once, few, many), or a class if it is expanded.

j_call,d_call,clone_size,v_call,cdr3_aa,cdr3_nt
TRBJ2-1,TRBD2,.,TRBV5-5,CASSLVETSGRNEQFF,TGTGCCAGCAGCTTGGTTGAGACTAGCGGGAGGAACGAGCAGTTCTTC
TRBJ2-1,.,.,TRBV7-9,CASSQGSRDLYRNEQFF,TGTGCCAGCTCCCAAGGGTCGCGGGACCTATATCGCAATGAGCAGTTCTTC
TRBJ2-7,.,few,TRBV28,CASSFPASYEQYF,TGTGCCAGCAGTTTCCCGGCGTCCTACGAGCAGTACTTC
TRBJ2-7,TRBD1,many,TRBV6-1,CASSSGDRGYEQYF,TGTGCCAGCAGTAGCGGGGACAGGGGCTACGAGCAGTACTTC
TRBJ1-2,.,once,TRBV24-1,CATSDRDRGYTF,TGTGCCACCAGTGACCGGGACCGAGGCTACACCTTC
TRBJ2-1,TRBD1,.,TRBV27,CASSLSSGGVYNEQFF,TGTGCCAGCAGTTTATCTTCAGGGGGCGTTTACAATGAGCAGTTCTTC
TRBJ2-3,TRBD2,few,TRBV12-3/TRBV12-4,CATQSSGRGADTQYF,TGTGCCACCCAGAGTAGCGGGAGAGGGGCAGATACGCAGTATTTT
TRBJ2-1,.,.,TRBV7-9,CASSSGPRTINEQFF,TGTGCCAGCAGCTCCGGGCCTCGAACTATCAATGAGCAGTTCTTC
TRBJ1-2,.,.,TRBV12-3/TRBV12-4,CASSLEFRTESNYGYTF,TGTGCCAGCAGTTTAGAGTTTAGGACAGAGTCTAACTATGGCTACACCTTC
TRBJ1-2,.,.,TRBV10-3,CAITEGGISGYTF,TGTGCCATCACCGAAGGGGGTATTAGTGGCTACACCTTC
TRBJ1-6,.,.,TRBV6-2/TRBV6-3,CASRRGGTSPLHF,TGTGCCAGCCGTCGCGGAGGCACCTCACCCCTCCACTTT
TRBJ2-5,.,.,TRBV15,CATSRAVGGETQYF,TGTGCCACCAGCAGAGCCGTAGGGGGGGAGACCCAGTACTTC
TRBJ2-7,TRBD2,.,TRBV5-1,CASSLEASGTSYEQYF,TGCGCCAGCAGCTTGGAGGCTAGCGGGACTTCCTACGAGCAGTACTTC
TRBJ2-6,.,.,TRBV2,CASSVGGSSGANVLTF,TGTGCCAGCAGTGTTGGAGGGAGCTCTGGGGCCAACGTCCTGACTTTC
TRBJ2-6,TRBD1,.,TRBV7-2,CASSRGQGYGANVLTF,TGTGCCAGCAGCAGGGGACAGGGTTACGGGGCCAACGTCCTGACTTTC
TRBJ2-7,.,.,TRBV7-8,CASSTTGRERYEQYF,TGTGCCAGCAGCACCACCGGACGGGAGCGCTACGAGCAGTACTTC
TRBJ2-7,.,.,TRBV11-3,CASSLDWGDAYEQYF,TGTGCCAGCAGCTTAGATTGGGGGGACGCCTACGAGCAGTACTTC
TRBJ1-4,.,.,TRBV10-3,CAITDGGLTEKLFF,TGTGCCATCACCGACGGGGGTTTGACTGAAAAACTGTTTTTT
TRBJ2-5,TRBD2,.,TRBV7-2,CASGRGLEQETQYF,TGTGCCAGTGGGAGGGGACTAGAACAAGAGACCCAGTACTTC
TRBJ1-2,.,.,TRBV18,CASDGYGYTF,TGTGCCTCTGACGGCTATGGCTACACCTTC
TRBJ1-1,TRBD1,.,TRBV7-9,CASSPTRGTGRVEAFF,TGTGCCAGCAGCCCGACCCGGGGGACAGGGAGGGTTGAAGCTTTCTTT
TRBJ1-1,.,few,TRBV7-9,CASSPTGTGGTEAFF,TGTGCCAGCAGCCCGACCGGGACGGGCGGTACTGAAGCTTTCTTT
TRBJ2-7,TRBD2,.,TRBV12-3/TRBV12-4,CASSLGLAGAQDEQYF,TGTGCCAGCAGTTTAGGGCTAGCGGGGGCTCAAGACGAGCAGTACTTC
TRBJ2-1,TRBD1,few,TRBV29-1,CSVRDRHGNEQFF,TGCAGCGTGAGGGACAGGCATGGCAATGAGCAGTTCTTC
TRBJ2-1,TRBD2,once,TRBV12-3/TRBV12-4,CASRPGLAGVHEQFF,TGTGCCAGCAGACCGGGACTAGCGGGAGTGCATGAGCAGTTCTTC
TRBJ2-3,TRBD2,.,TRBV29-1,CSVEENGRLAGRTDTQYF,TGCAGCGTTGAAGAGAACGGACGACTAGCGGGGCGCACAGATACGCAGTATTTT
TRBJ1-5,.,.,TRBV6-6,CASSYSLQHNQPQHF,TGTGCCAGCAGTTACTCTCTACAGCATAATCAGCCCCAGCATTTT
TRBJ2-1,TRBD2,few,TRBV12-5,CASGLGTSGSSNEQFF,TGTGCTAGTGGGCTCGGGACTAGCGGGAGTTCGAATGAGCAGTTCTTC
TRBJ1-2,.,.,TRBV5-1,CASSGAVSVGYTF,TGCGCCAGCAGTGGTGCCGTATCGGTAGGCTACACCTTC
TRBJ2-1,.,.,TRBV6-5,CASSPSGGTGNEQFF,TGTGCCAGCAGCCCTTCGGGCGGGACGGGCAATGAGCAGTTCTTC
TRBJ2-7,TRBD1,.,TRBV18,CASSRQGHCEQYF,TGTGCCAGCTCAAGACAGGGCCATTGCGAGCAGTACTTC
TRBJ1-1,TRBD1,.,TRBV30,CAFDRGMNTEAFF,TGTGCCTTTGACAGGGGGATGAACACTGAAGCTTTCTTT
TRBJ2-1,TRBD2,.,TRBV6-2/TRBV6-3,CASSYETSSGRAYNEQFF,TGTGCCAGCAGTTACGAAACCTCTAGCGGGAGAGCCTACAATGAGCAGTTCTTC
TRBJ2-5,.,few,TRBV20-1,CSASGRPWAFQETQYF,TGCAGTGCTAGTGGGCGGCCGTGGGCCTTCCAAGAGACCCAGTACTTC
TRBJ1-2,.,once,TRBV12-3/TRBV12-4,CASSSQGPIGGYTF,TGTGCCAGCAGTTCTCAGGGTCCTATAGGAGGCTACACCTTC
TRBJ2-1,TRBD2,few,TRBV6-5,CASSPTAGANNEQFF,TGTGCCAGCAGCCCGACCGCGGGAGCGAACAATGAGCAGTTCTTC
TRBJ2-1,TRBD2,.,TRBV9,CASSVVGTNNEQFF,TGTGCCAGCAGCGTAGTAGGGACTAACAATGAGCAGTTCTTC
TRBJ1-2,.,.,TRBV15,CATSRDGHYGYTF,TGTGCCACCAGCAGAGACGGACACTATGGCTACACCTTC
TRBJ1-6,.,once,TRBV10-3,CATVGEVNSPLHF,TGTGCCACGGTCGGGGAGGTGAATTCACCCCTCCACTTT
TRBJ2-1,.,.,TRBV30,CAWRWGPGMDNEQFF,TGTGCCTGGAGGTGGGGCCCGGGGATGGACAATGAGCAGTTCTTC
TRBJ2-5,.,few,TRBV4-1,CASSQGGRRAAETQYF,TGCGCCAGCAGCCAAGGGGGTAGAAGAGCGGCGGAGACCCAGTACTTC
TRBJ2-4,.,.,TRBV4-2,CASSQQREDRQYF,TGTGCCAGCAGCCAACAAAGGGAGGATCGGCAGTACTTC
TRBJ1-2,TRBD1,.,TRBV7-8,CASSYYLGQGDGYTF,TGTGCCAGCAGCTACTACTTGGGACAGGGAGATGGCTACACCTTC
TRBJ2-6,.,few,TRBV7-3,CASSQTTPEANVLTF,TGTGCCAGCAGCCAGACAACCCCTGAGGCCAACGTCCTGACTTTC
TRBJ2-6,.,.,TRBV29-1,CSVERGTGANVLTF,TGCAGCGTTGAAAGGGGTACCGGGGCCAACGTCCTGACTTTC
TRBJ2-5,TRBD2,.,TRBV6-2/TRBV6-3,CASSYWLSGTSGQETQYF,TGTGCCAGCAGTTACTGGCTGTCCGGGACTAGCGGGCAAGAGACCCAGTACTTC
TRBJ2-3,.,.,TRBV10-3,CAIGSPGGPTDTQYF,TGTGCCATCGGCAGCCCGGGTGGGCCCACAGATACGCAGTATTTT
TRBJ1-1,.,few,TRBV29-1,CSVDRANEAFF,TGCAGCGTTGACAGGGCAAATGAAGCTTTCTTT
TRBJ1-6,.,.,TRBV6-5,CASSYSGPGAPLHF,TGTGCCAGCAGTTACTCAGGGCCTGGGGCACCCCTCCACTTT
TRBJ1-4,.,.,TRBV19,CASSTLDGNEKLFF,TGTGCCAGTAGTACCCTCGACGGTAATGAAAAACTGTTTTTT